These 15 T cell receptor beta chains were all obtained from the same sample, sequenced in a study of siplizumab effects on memory and regulatory T cells. Repertoires were generated with immunoSEQ multiplex PCR, while TCRdb's copy carries only in-frame clones and drops some. The table has around 94,000 clones, approximately 90% seen once. Sequenced input: CD4+ T cells sorted from blood. The receptors here all came from a human donor in good health.

This rearrangement joins TRBV28 to TRBJ1-4; 8 nucleotides align to TRBD1. V shed 5 bases and J 8 bases; nucleotides not matched to a gene: 10. Germline loops: CDR1 MDHEN, CDR2 SYDVKM. The CDR3 contains 15 residues. The CDR3 DNA reads as TGTGCCAGCAGTCCCTCGGACAGGGTAGAGGAAAAACTGTTTTTT. Translating it yields CASSPSDRVEEKLFF.

This chain connects TRBV7-2 to TRBJ2-1, with D possibly being TRBD1 (5 bases). V gave up 1 base and J gave up 4 bases, with 8 bases separating them. The CDR3 covers 14 residues. Germline assignment: CDR1 SGHTA and CDR2 FQGNSA. The CDR3 sequence is CASSLGQKYNEQFF. CDR3 nucleotide sequence: TGTGCCAGCAGCTTAGGACAGAAGTACAATGAGCAGTTCTTC.

The chain couples TRBV7-2 to TRBJ2-6; 11 nucleotides line up with TRBD2. Germline loops: CDR1 SGHTA, CDR2 FQGNSA. J was trimmed by 0 bases and V by 5 bases; bases with no gene match: 3. The CDR3 runs 17 residues. For the CDR3, the DNA is TGTGCCAGCAGCCGACTAGCGGGGAGCTCTGGGGCCAACGTCCTGACTTTC. This translates into CASSRLAGSSGANVLTF.

The chain links TRBV5-4 to TRBJ1-2; no clear D gene. The germline V gene has CDR1 SGHNT and CDR2 YYREEE (reference sequence). The ends were cut back, 0 bases at V and 0 bases at J, with 12 bases in the middle. There are 16 residues in the CDR3. CDR3 in amino acids: CASSLGGGRANYGYTF. For the CDR3, the DNA is TGTGCCAGCAGCTTGGGAGGCGGCAGAGCTAACTATGGCTACACCTTC.

The chain has TRBV28 and TRBJ2-1, with D possibly being TRBD2 (5 bases). CDR1 and CDR2 (germline): MDHEN, SYDVKM. CDR3 length: 13 amino acids. Trimming removed 7 bases from V and 9 bases from J, with 16 bases in between. CDR3 bases: TGTGCCAGCATAGACTACCGCCTTGGTGAGCAGTTCTTC. Translating gives CASIDYRLGEQFF.

The rearrangement uses TRBV19 and TRBJ2-1, with D maybe TRBD2 (6 bases). With 7 bases removed from V and 8 bases from J, the gap between germline ends came to 27 bases. The germline V gene has CDR1 LNHDA and CDR2 SQIVND (reference sequence). The CDR3 is 17 residues long. The CDR3 region is CASKTSDGRRGRDEQFF. The CDR3 bases are TGTGCCAGTAAAACCTCGGACGGACGGCGGGGTAGAGATGAGCAGTTCTTC.

The V call is TRBV7-3, the J call TRBJ1-1; no reliable D call. The CDR3 is 15 residues long. From germline, CDR1 is SGHTA and CDR2 FQGTGA. Trimming took 5 bases from V and 5 from J, leaving 18 bases between them. For the CDR3, the DNA is TGTGCCAGCAGCCTCAATGCGGCAGCTTATACTGAAGCTTTCTTT. As protein: CASSLNAAAYTEAFF.

The chain carries TRBV5-1 and TRBJ1-2; TRBD1 might be the D (5 bases). V dropped 4 bases and J dropped 0 bases, with 10 bases sitting between them. This CDR3 comprises 14 residues. In germline, CDR1 is SGHRS, CDR2 YFSETQ. CDR3 protein: CASSGRGSNYGYTF. The CDR3 DNA is TGCGCCAGCAGCGGGAGGGGTTCTAACTATGGCTACACCTTC.

In this sample, this clone turned up once. The gene calls are TRBV2 and TRBJ1-3, with D possibly matching TRBD1 (5 bases). The CDR3 covers 16 residues. CDR1 is SNHLY, CDR2 FYNNEI, per germline. Trimming removed 3 bases from V and 0 bases from J, with 12 bases in between. CDR3 loop: CASSEQQAHSGNTIYF. CDR3 bases: TGTGCCAGCAGTGAGCAACAGGCTCACTCTGGAAACACCATATATTTT.

This chain connects TRBV9 to TRBJ1-1, with D perhaps matching TRBD1 (6 bases). The CDR3 covers 13 residues. The germline V and J ends were trimmed by 4 bases and 9 bases, with 16 bases remaining between them. The V gene's germline CDR1 is SGDLS and CDR2 YYNGEE. This CDR3 reads CASSTGGGYKAFF. Written as DNA, the CDR3 is TGTGCCAGCAGCACGGGAGGGGGTTACAAAGCTTTCTTT.

CDR3 sequence reads: CASRKEAGSSYNEQFF. CDR3 nucleotide sequence: TGCGCCAGCAGAAAGGAAGCGGGATCCTCCTACAATGAGCAGTTCTTC. V is TRBV4-1 and J is TRBJ2-1; 7 positions match TRBD2. The CDR3 is made up of 16 amino acids. Germline CDR1 reads MGHRA; CDR2 reads YSYEKL. V trimming: 6 bases; J trimming: 0 bases; junction bases outside the gene matches: 8.

This clone has a handful of counts. This chain connects TRBV11-2 to TRBJ2-5; D is perhaps TRBD1 (6 bases). The V end lost 3 bases, the J end lost 1 base, and 12 bases lay between the germline ends. CDR1 and CDR2 from the germline V gene are SGHAT and FQNNGV. The CDR3 has 15 residues. The CDR3 DNA follows: TGTGCCAGCAGCTTTAACAGGGCCATCCAAGAGACCCAGTACTTC. Its protein product is CASSFNRAIQETQYF. Full variable domain (missing parts from reference TRBV11-2 and TRBJ2-5): EAGVAQSPRYKIIEKRQSVAFWCNPISGHATLYWYQQILGQGPKLLIQFQNNGVVDDSQLPKDRFSAERLKGVDSTLKIQPAKLEDSAVYLCASSFNRAIQETQYFGPGTRLLVL.

This clone was counted only a few times. The V call is TRBV27, the J call TRBJ1-1, with D uncertain. Germline CDR1 is MNHEY and CDR2 is SMNVEV (reference sequence). The V end lost 2 bases, the J end lost 1 base, and 11 bases lay between the germline ends. This CDR3 contains 15 residues. In nucleotides, the CDR3 is TGTGCCAGCAGTTTAAGCGCGAAGCCGAACACTGAAGCTTTCTTT. It yields the protein CASSLSAKPNTEAFF.

The gene calls are TRBV7-2 and TRBJ2-2, with D tentatively TRBD2 (6 bases). The V end lost 7 bases, the J end lost 2 bases, and 20 bases lay between the germline ends. The CDR3 extends over 17 amino acids. Germline loops: CDR1 SGHTA, CDR2 FQGNSA. In DNA form, the CDR3 reads TGTGCCAGCACCAAGTGGGGCGCGGGGTTAAACACCGGGGAGCTGTTTTTT. Translated, it gives CASTKWGAGLNTGELFF.

The genes are TRBV28 and TRBJ2-7; 8 bases line up with TRBD1. Unmatched junction bases numbered 12, after V lost 6 bases and J lost 2 bases. CDR3 size: 16 residues. CDR1 MDHEN and CDR2 SYDVKM come from the germline V gene. CDR3 amino acids: CASRTARQGNPYEQYF. CDR3 nucleotides: TGTGCCAGCAGAACGGCGAGACAGGGGAATCCCTACGAGCAGTACTTC.